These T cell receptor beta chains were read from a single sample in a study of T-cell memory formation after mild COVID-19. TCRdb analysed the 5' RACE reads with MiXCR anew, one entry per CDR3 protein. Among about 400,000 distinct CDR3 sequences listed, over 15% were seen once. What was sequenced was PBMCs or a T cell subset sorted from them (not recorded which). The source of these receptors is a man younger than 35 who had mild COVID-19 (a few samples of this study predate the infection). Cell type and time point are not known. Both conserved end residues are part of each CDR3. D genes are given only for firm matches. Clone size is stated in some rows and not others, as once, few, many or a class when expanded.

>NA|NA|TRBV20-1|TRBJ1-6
CSARGSGNSPLHF
TGCAGTGCTAGGGGGTCGGGGAATTCACCCCTCCACTTT
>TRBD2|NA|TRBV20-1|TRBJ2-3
CSAQTGGPDTQYF
TGCAGTGCACAGACGGGGGGGCCAGATACGCAGTATTTT
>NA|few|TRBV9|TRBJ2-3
CASSVRITDTQYF
TGTGCCAGCAGCGTAAGGATCACAGATACGCAGTATTTT
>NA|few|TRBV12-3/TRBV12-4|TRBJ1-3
CASSFRDLSNTIYF
TGTGCCAGCAGTTTCCGGGATCTCAGCAACACCATATATTTT
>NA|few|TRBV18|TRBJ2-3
CASSPEVESTDTQYF
TGTGCCAGCTCACCAGAGGTCGAGAGCACAGATACGCAGTATTTT
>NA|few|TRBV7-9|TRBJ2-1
CASSTRDPGNEQFF
TGTGCCAGCAGCACAAGGGACCCAGGGAATGAGCAGTTCTTC
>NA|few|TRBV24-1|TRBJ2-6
CATSAPPGKRVSGANVLTF
TGTGCCACCAGTGCACCACCCGGGAAAAGGGTCTCTGGGGCCAACGTCCTGACTTTC
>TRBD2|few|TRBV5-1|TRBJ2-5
CASSKGWGGEETQYF
TGCGCCAGCAGCAAGGGCTGGGGAGGGGAAGAGACCCAGTACTTC
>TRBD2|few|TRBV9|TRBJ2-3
CASSSVEVAGGDTQYF
TGTGCCAGCAGCTCCGTGGAGGTAGCGGGGGGAGATACGCAGTATTTT
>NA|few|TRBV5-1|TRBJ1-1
CASSLEDSTNTEAFF
TGCGCCAGCAGCTTGGAGGACAGCACAAACACTGAAGCTTTCTTT
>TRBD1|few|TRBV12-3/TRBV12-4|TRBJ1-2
CASSLVGTGGADDYGYTF
TGTGCCAGCAGTTTAGTGGGGACAGGGGGCGCAGATGACTATGGCTACACCTTC
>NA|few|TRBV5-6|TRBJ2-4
CASSLVDHIQYF
TGTGCCAGCAGCTTGGTGGACCACATTCAGTACTTC
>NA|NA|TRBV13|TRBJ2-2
CASSPPAAKGPGELFF
TGTGCCAGCAGCCCTCCGGCAGCGAAAGGTCCCGGGGAGCTGTTTTTT
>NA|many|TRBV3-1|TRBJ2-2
CASSQFIAAGELFF
TGTGCCAGCAGCCAATTCATAGCCGCCGGGGAGCTGTTTTTT
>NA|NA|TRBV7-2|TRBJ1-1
CASSSWGGRAEAFF
TGTGCCAGCAGCTCCTGGGGGGGCAGGGCGGAAGCTTTCTTT
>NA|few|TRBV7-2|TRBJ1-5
CASSLAGDYSNQPQHF
TGTGCCAGCAGCTTAGCGGGGGATTATAGCAATCAGCCCCAGCATTTT
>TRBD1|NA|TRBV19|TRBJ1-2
CASSSTAGQGNGYTF
TGTGCCAGTAGTAGTACTGCGGGACAGGGAAATGGCTACACCTTC
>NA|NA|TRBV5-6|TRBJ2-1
CASSLLGAKSYNEQFF
TGTGCCAGCAGCTTATTAGGGGCTAAATCCTACAATGAGCAGTTCTTC
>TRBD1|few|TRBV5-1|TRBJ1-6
CASSGGQGGSPLHF
TGCGCCAGCAGCGGGGGACAGGGAGGTTCACCCCTCCACTTT
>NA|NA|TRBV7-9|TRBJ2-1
CASTSTVNEQFF
TGTGCCAGCACGAGTACGGTCAATGAGCAGTTCTTC
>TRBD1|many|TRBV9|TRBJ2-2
CASSPGQGAGELFF
TGTGCCAGCAGCCCAGGACAGGGAGCCGGGGAGCTGTTTTTT
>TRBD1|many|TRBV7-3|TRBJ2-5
CASSLTGGSETQYF
TGTGCCAGCAGCCTGACAGGGGGCAGTGAGACCCAGTACTTC
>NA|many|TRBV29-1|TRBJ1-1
CSVAPGNTEAFF
TGCAGCGTGGCTCCGGGTAACACTGAAGCTTTCTTT
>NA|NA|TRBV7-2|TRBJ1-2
CASSLVPGNYGYTF
TGTGCCAGCAGCTTAGTCCCGGGGAACTATGGCTACACCTTC
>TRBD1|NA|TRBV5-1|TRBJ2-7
CASSFTGVDEQYF
TGCGCCAGCAGCTTTACAGGGGTGGACGAGCAGTACTTC
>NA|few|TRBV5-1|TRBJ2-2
CASRDVLGTSNTGELFF
TGCGCCAGCAGGGACGTCCTCGGGACCTCGAACACCGGGGAGCTGTTTTTT
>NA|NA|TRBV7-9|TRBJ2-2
CASSSYSGELFF
TGTGCCAGCAGCTCCTACAGCGGGGAGCTGTTTTTT
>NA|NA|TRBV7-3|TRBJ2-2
CASSPLMTGELFF
TGTGCCAGCAGCCCGCTTATGACCGGGGAGCTGTTTTTT
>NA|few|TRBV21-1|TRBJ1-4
CASSSPANDGDNEKLFF
TGTGCCAGCAGCTCCCCCGCAAACGACGGAGATAATGAAAAACTGTTTTTT
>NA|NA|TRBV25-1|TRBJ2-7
CASRLSHEQYF
TGTGCCAGCAGACTAAGTCACGAGCAGTACTTC
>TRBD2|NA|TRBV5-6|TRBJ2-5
CASSWGTRAQETQYF
TGTGCCAGCAGCTGGGGGACTAGAGCTCAAGAGACCCAGTACTTC
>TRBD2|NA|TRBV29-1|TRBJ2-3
CSVTGTSGGASTDTQYF
TGCAGCGTTACCGGGACTAGCGGGGGAGCTAGCACAGATACGCAGTATTTT
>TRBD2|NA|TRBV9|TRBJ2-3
CASSVVPLAGGTDTQYF
TGTGCCAGCAGCGTAGTCCCACTAGCGGGGGGGACGGATACGCAGTATTTT
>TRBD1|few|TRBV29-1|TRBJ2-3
CSVKRQGGDTQYF
TGCAGCGTCAAACGACAGGGTGGCGATACGCAGTATTTT
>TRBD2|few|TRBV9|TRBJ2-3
CASSSASGGADTKYF
TGTGCCAGCAGCTCGGCTAGCGGGGGTGCAGATACGAAGTATTTT
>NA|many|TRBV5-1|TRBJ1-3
CASSLGTGNTIYF
TGCGCCAGCAGCTTAGGGACTGGAAACACCATATATTTT
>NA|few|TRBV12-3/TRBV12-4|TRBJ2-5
CASSLGGRYHETQYF
TGTGCCAGCAGTTTGGGGGGCCGCTACCACGAGACCCAGTACTTC
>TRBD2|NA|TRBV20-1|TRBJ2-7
CSATPGGSYEQYF
TGCAGTGCTACCCCGGGAGGATCCTACGAGCAGTACTTC
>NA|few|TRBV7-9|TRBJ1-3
CASSPPLSSSFSGNTIYF
TGTGCCAGCAGCCCCCCCTTATCCAGCTCGTTCTCTGGAAACACCATATATTTT
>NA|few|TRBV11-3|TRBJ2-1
CASSLRQTSSYNEQFF
TGTGCCAGCAGCTTAAGGCAAACGAGTTCCTACAATGAGCAGTTCTTC
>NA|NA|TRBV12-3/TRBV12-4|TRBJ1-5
CASSLARPDQPQHF
TGTGCCAGCAGTCTCGCCAGGCCTGATCAGCCCCAGCATTTT
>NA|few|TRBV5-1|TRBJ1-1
CASRNHRDLHSAGAFF
TGCGCCAGCAGAAACCACAGGGACCTACACTCGGCCGGAGCTTTCTTT
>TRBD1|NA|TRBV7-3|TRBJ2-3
CASSRDRFQTDTQYF
TGTGCCAGCAGCCGGGACAGGTTCCAAACAGATACGCAGTATTTT
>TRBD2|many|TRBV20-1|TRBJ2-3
CSAPTSGTDTQYF
TGCAGTGCCCCCACTAGCGGCACAGATACGCAGTATTTT
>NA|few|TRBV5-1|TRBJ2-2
CASSLTGGLTNTGELFF
TGCGCCAGCAGCTTAACCGGCGGGCTGACGAACACCGGGGAGCTGTTTTTT
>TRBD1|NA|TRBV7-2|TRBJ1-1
CASSSYDRATEAFF
TGTGCCAGCAGCTCCTATGACAGGGCCACTGAAGCTTTCTTT
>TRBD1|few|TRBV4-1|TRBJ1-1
CASSRGDRVNTEAFF
TGCGCCAGCAGCCGGGGGGACAGGGTGAACACTGAAGCTTTCTTT